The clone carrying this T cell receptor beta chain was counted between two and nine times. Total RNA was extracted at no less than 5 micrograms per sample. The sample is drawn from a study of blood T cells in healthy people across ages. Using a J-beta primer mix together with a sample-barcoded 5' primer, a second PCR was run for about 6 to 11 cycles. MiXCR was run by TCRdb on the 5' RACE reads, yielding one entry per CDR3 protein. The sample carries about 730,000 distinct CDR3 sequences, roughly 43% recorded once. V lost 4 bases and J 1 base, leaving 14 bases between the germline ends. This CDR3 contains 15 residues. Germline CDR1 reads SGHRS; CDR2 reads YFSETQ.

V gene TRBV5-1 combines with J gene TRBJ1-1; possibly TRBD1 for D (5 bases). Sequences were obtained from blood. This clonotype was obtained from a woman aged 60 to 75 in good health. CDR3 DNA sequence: TGCGCCAGCAGCCCTAACCGAGACAGGAACACTGAAGCTTTCTTT. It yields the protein CASSPNRDRNTEAFF.